Presented here are 23 T cell receptor beta chains from one specimen sequenced in a study of cytomegalovirus exposure and HLA in healthy donors. Primers included in the PCR were 60 Vbeta and 13 Jbeta primers. The method was immunoSEQ multiplex PCR; TCRdb's version includes in-frame clones alone and lacks a portion of them. The sample consists of tens of thousands of clones, approximately 80% of them appearing once. The specimen sequenced was PBMCs. The origin of the receptors is an older man in good health and CMV-seropositive.

V and J are TRBV2 and TRBJ2-5, with 7 bases fitting TRBD2. In germline, CDR1 is SNHLY, CDR2 FYNNEI. The V and J ends lost 7 bases and 2 bases, in that order; junction bases with no gene match: 7. The CDR3 is 14 residues long. The CDR3 bases are TGTGCCAGCAATAAGGGGAGGGGACAAGAGACCCAGTACTTC. Translated, it gives CASNKGRGQETQYF.

Notes on this clone: A read error may produce the germline difference seen at one junction end. The chain is built from TRBV5-1 and TRBJ1-1; maybe TRBD1 (6 bases). Germline loops: CDR1 SGHRS, CDR2 YFSETQ. The CDR3 sequence is 15 residues long. The CDR3 reads CASSSSTGWNAEAFF. The CDR3 coding sequence is TGCGCCAGCAGCTCCTCGACAGGATGGAACGCTGAAGCTTTCTTT.

The chain is built from TRBV4-1 and TRBJ2-7; no firm D call. The CDR3 contains 14 residues. Trimming stripped 1 base from V and 3 bases from J, with 10 bases between. In germline, CDR1 is MGHRA, CDR2 YSYEKL. Here the CDR3 reads CASSQGTDLYEQYF. CDR3 nucleotide sequence: TGCGCCAGCAGCCAAGGCACAGATCTCTACGAGCAGTACTTC.

This clone was observed a single time. The rearrangement joins TRBV6-5 to TRBJ2-7; D is perhaps TRBD1 (5 bases). V lost 2 bases, J lost 0 bases, and 11 bases lay in between. This CDR3 region has 15 residues. The germline V gene encodes CDR1 MNHEY and CDR2 SVGAGI. CDR3 DNA sequence: TGTGCCAGCAGTTACGGGGCCATTCGCTCCTACGAGCAGTACTTC. This sequence encodes CASSYGAIRSYEQYF.

V is TRBV21-1 and J is TRBJ2-5; the DNA was not compared with TRBD1, the D call given in the table. TRBV21-1 is an annotated pseudogene. CDR3 length equals 14 residues. The CDR3 region has the DNA TGTGCCAGCAGCAGGGGATCAGGGGTGCAGACCCAGTACTTC. It is translated as CASSRGSGVQTQYF.

The chain employs TRBV7-3 and TRBJ2-7, with 8 bases fitting TRBD1. In germline, CDR1 is SGHTA, CDR2 FQGTGA. CDR3 length: 13 residues. V dropped 5 bases and J dropped 6; count of bases not matched to a gene: 6. The CDR3 region has the DNA TGTGCCAGCAGCCCGACAGGGGTTTCCGAGCAGTACTTC. As protein: CASSPTGVSEQYF.

The V gene is TRBV11-2, the J gene TRBJ2-5; D may be TRBD1 (5 bases). CDR1 is SGHAT and CDR2 is FQNNGV in the germline V gene. V was cut by 4 bases and J by 1 base, with 10 bases left in between. The CDR3 runs to 14 residues. CDR3 amino acids: CASSSAGFQETQYF. In DNA form, the CDR3 reads TGTGCCAGCAGCTCCGCAGGGTTCCAAGAGACCCAGTACTTC.

This rearrangement joins TRBV2 to TRBJ2-7, with 9 bases matching TRBD2. V lost 6 bases to trimming and J lost 0 bases; unmatched junction nucleotides: 9. Germline V CDR1 and CDR2: SNHLY, FYNNEI. This CDR3 region has 16 residues. CDR3 sequence (DNA): TGTGCCAGCAGAGGTAGCGGGGGCCTGAGCTCCTACGAGCAGTACTTC. This encodes CASRGSGGLSSYEQYF.

The chain uses TRBV5-1 and TRBJ2-1, with unresolved D. This CDR3 contains 13 residues. With 0 bases removed from V and 5 bases from J, the gap between germline ends came to 6 bases. The germline CDR1 and CDR2 sequences are SGHRS and YFSETQ. CDR3 amino acids: CASSLALDNEQFF. CDR3 DNA: TGCGCCAGCAGCTTGGCCCTAGACAATGAGCAGTTCTTC.

This chain links TRBV4-2 with TRBJ2-1; 7 bases match TRBD2. The V gene's germline CDR1 is LGHNA and CDR2 YNFKEQ. This CDR3 contains 16 residues. The junction had 6 bases not matched to a gene; V was cut back by 1 base and J by 3 bases. CDR3 bases: TGTGCCAGCAGCCAAGGTCTAGCGGACCTCTACAATGAGCAGTTCTTC. Its translation: CASSQGLADLYNEQFF.

This clone was seen a handful of times. The chain joins TRBV5-1 to TRBJ2-7, with a tentative D call TRBD1 (5 bases). This CDR3 comprises 14 residues. Trimming took off 0 bases at V and 5 bases at J, with 12 bases between the two ends. CDR1 SGHRS and CDR2 YFSETQ come from the germline V gene. For the CDR3, the DNA is TGCGCCAGCAGCTTGGGACAGAGTCCGCACGAGCAGTACTTC. It is translated as CASSLGQSPHEQYF.

This sequence joins TRBV2 and TRBJ1-6, with D perhaps matching TRBD1 (5 bases). V lost 8 bases and J 9 bases, leaving 11 bases between the germline ends. Germline V CDR1 and CDR2: SNHLY, FYNNEI. The CDR3 has 12 amino acids. CDR3 bases: TGTGCCAGCCGACAGATTAGTTCACCCCTCCACTTT. Protein: CASRQISSPLHF.

The chain is built from TRBV6-5 and TRBJ1-2; TRBD1 aligns across 10 bases. CDR1 and CDR2 from the germline V gene are MNHEY and SVGAGI. The CDR3 loop spans 15 amino acids. Trimming cost V 6 bases and J 4 bases; bases outside gene matches: 8. In DNA form, the CDR3 reads TGTGCCAGCAGCTTAGGACAGGGGGGATCCTATGGCTACACCTTC. Encoded protein: CASSLGQGGSYGYTF.

The chain couples TRBV15 to TRBJ1-4; TRBD1 matches 10 bases. This CDR3 spans 14 amino acids. The germline V gene encodes CDR1 LNHNV and CDR2 YYDKDF (reference sequence). Trimming removed 6 bases from V and 5 bases from J; junction bases left unmatched: 3. The CDR3 loop is CATRRGQGNEKLFF. DNA of the CDR3: TGTGCCACCAGAAGGGGACAGGGGAATGAAAAACTGTTTTTT.

As for this clone: Given the absence of the conserved phenylalanine or tryptophan at the CDR3 end, a read error is likely. The DNA is omitted, as the CDR3 cannot be located on it reliably, and the CDR3 follows TCRdb's listing. J is TRBJ1-2 and V is TRBV27; TRBD1 is taken as the D call from the table, unchecked against the DNA. The CDR3 is 13 residues long, ends included. CDR1 is MNHEY, CDR2 SMNVEV, per germline (reference sequence). The CDR3 spells CASSLTPQAFKVL.

This chain joins TRBV5-1 and TRBJ1-1; D call uncertain. Per the germline V gene, CDR1 is SGHRS and CDR2 is YFSETQ. This CDR3 is 14 amino acids long. Trimming shortened V by 1 base and J by 5 bases, and 12 bases separated the two germline ends. The CDR3 spells CASSLTPGTTEAFF. The CDR3 DNA reads TGCGCCAGCAGCTTGACGCCGGGTACGACTGAAGCTTTCTTT.

This clone appeared once. This chain connects TRBV6-1 to TRBJ2-7, with D perhaps matching TRBD1 (7 bases). From germline, CDR1 is MNHNS and CDR2 SASEGT. V shed 7 bases and J shed 1 base, with 17 bases lying between them. This CDR3 is 15 amino acids long. CDR3 DNA sequence: TGTGCCAGCATTCCCCAGGGGGGCGCTTCCTACGAGCAGTACTTC. Translation gives CASIPQGGASYEQYF.

The chain recombines TRBV5-1 with TRBJ2-3, with D perhaps TRBD1 (5 bases). The CDR3 is 14 amino acids. Trimming removed 1 base at V and 4 bases at J, with 10 bases between. Germline values: CDR1 SGHRS, CDR2 YFSETQ. CDR3 DNA sequence: TGCGCCAGCAGCTTGCCACAGGAGTCAGATACGCAGTATTTT. This gives the protein CASSLPQESDTQYF.

This rearrangement joins TRBV2 to TRBJ2-1; D may be TRBD2 (5 bases). CDR1 and CDR2 from the germline V gene are SNHLY and FYNNEI. The CDR3 length is 14 residues. The V end lost 7 bases, the J end lost 6 bases, and 16 bases lay between the germline ends. This CDR3 is CASKRVTTANEQFF. CDR3 coding DNA: TGTGCCAGCAAGAGGGTCACAACCGCCAATGAGCAGTTCTTC.

The V and J genes are TRBV5-1 and TRBJ2-6, with TRBD1 as a possible D gene (5 bases). V was shortened by 2 bases and J by 2 bases, with 11 bases between the two germline ends. Germline V lookup: CDR1 SGHRS, CDR2 YFSETQ. The CDR3 has 16 residues. Here the CDR3 reads CASSFDGRAGANVLTF. As DNA, the CDR3 is TGCGCCAGCAGCTTTGACGGCAGGGCTGGGGCCAACGTCCTGACTTTC.

The chain couples TRBV10-3 to TRBJ2-5, with 8 bases identical to TRBD2. With 2 bases clipped from V and 1 base from J, the junction kept 6 bases outside the gene matches. Germline assignment: CDR1 ENHRY and CDR2 SYGVKD. The CDR3 is 16 amino acids. The CDR3 sequence is CAISETGGDSQETQYF. The CDR3 nucleotides are TGTGCCATCAGTGAGACGGGGGGGGACTCCCAAGAGACCCAGTACTTC.

This rearrangement joins TRBV6-1 to TRBJ1-2; the match to TRBD1 covers 8 bases. CDR1 is MNHNS and CDR2 is SASEGT in the germline V gene. Losses at the gene ends were 1 base for V and 7 bases for J; bases not matched to a gene: 2. The CDR3 length is 13 residues. This chain's CDR3 is CASSEGTGSGYTF. The DNA of the CDR3 is TGTGCCAGCAGTGAAGGGACAGGGAGTGGCTACACCTTC.

The chain joins TRBV2 to TRBJ2-4; maybe TRBD2 (5 bases). The CDR3 runs to 12 residues. Trimming left V 8 bases short and J 8 bases short, with 13 bases between. In germline, CDR1 is SNHLY, CDR2 FYNNEI. CDR3 loop: CASSRLGDIQYF. CDR3 DNA sequence: TGTGCCAGCTCACGCCTCGGGGACATTCAGTACTTC.